The T cell receptor (beta chain) under discussion was sequenced for a study of Graves' ophthalmopathy and Graves' hyperthyroidism. Having ophthalmopathy, the donors showed moderate-to-severe activity, CAS ≥3 and NOSPECS ≥4, with disease lasting under 3 months. PBMCs originated in approximately 9.1 ml of fresh peripheral blood. Amplified TCR beta CDR3 regions were obtained using RNA transcripts as template. The first-round RT-PCR employed HTBI primers together with the Qiagen OneStep RT-PCR kit. A multiplex PCR was then performed as the second round. Each CDR3 protein is one row after TCRdb ran MiXCR on the multiplex PCR reads. The sample holds around 660,000 distinct CDR3 sequences; over 40% are singletons and the top ten take 3% to 3.5%. Looked up from germline, CDR1 is SNHLY and CDR2 is FYNNEI. The V segment lost 5 bases and the J segment 3 bases; nucleotides outside the gene matches: 7. The CDR3 loop spans 15 amino acids.

The source material was peripheral blood. The receptor was isolated from an adult man with Graves' ophthalmopathy. The chain uses TRBV2 and TRBJ2-5, with TRBD1 identical over 9 bases. The CDR3 DNA reads TGTGCCAGCAGTCGACAGGGGGTCGGCGAAGAGACCCAGTACTTC. This gives the protein CASSRQGVGEETQYF. Full variable domain (remainder filled in from reference TRBV2 and TRBJ2-5): EPEVTQTPSHQVTQMGQEVILRCVPISNHLYFYWYRQILGQKVEFLVSFYNNEISEKSEIFDDQFSVERPDGSNFTLKIRSTKLEDSAMYFCASSRQGVGEETQYFGPGTRLLVL.